This T cell receptor (beta chain) stems from a study of T cell clonotyping in hematopoietic cell transplantation. Measured with immunoSEQ multiplex PCR; TCRdb has only the in-frame clones, and not every one. The sample has 25,000 to 35,000 clones; approximately 77% are singletons. This clone was detected once. Time point noted: recipient sample about 28 days before transplant, after cytoreduction. The CDR3 is 13 residues long. The V gene's germline CDR1 is SQVTM and CDR2 ANQGSEA. V was trimmed by 3 bases and J by 6 bases, leaving 12 bases between them. The sample here was peripheral blood mononuclear cells, taken before stem cell transplant. This chain uses TRBV29-1 with TRBJ2-1; D tentatively reads TRBD1 or TRBD2 (5 bases each). The TCR sequence derives from a man aged 45-60 years with myelodysplastic syndrome. Some clones in this sample may be carry-over from other donors' samples. CDR3 in DNA: TGCAGCGTTGATTTGGGACCGAGCAATGAGCAGTTCTTC. It translates to CSVDLGPSNEQFF.